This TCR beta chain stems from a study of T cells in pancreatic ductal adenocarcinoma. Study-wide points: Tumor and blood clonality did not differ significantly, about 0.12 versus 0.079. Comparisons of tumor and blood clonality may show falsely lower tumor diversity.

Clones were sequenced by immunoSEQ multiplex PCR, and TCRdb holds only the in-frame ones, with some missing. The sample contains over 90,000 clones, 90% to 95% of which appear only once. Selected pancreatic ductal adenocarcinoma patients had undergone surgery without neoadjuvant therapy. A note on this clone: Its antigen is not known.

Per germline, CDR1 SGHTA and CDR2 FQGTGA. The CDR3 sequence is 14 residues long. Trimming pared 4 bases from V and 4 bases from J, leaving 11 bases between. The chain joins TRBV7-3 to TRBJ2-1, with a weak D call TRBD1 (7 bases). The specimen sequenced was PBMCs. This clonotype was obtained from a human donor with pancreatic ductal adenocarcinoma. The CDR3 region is CASSSQGGYNEQFF. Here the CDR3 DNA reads TGTGCCAGCAGCTCTCAGGGGGGTTACAATGAGCAGTTCTTC.